The 8 T cell receptor beta chains reported below all come from one sample, sequenced in a study of cytomegalovirus exposure and HLA in healthy donors listed by TCRdb under 2017. The protocol used for the library was the immunoSEQ multiplex PCR assay. TCRdb's version of the immuneACCESS table is confined to in-frame rearrangements and falls short of the full clone set. An unresolved V gene accounts for under half of the shortfall where checked; the remainder is of unknown origin. The sample table shows 150,000 or so clones, and 86% are seen once. The ten biggest clones cover over 2% of the sample. The sequenced sample was PBMCs. These receptors were collected from a human donor in good health.

This chain links TRBV18 with TRBJ2-4; tentative D call: TRBD2 (6 bases). CDR1 and CDR2 (germline): KGHSH, LQKENI. Trimming took off 0 bases at V and 1 base at J, with 7 bases between the two ends. The CDR3 runs 15 residues. The CDR3 reads CASSPPSGAKNIQYF. In DNA, the CDR3 is TGTGCCAGCTCACCACCGAGCGGGGCCAAAAACATTCAGTACTTC.

This chain uses TRBV6-5 with TRBJ2-1; 8 nucleotides align to TRBD1. Trimming removed 9 bases from V and 3 bases from J; junction bases left unmatched: 7. Germline V gene sequence: CDR1 MNHEY, CDR2 SVGAGI. This CDR3 is built from 14 residues. DNA of the CDR3: TGTGCCAGTACTAGACAGGGGATCTACAATGAGCAGTTCTTC. It is translated as CASTRQGIYNEQFF.

The chain links TRBV5-8 to TRBJ1-5; 7 bases agree with TRBD1. J gave up 6 bases and V 0 bases, and 3 bases lay outside the gene matches. This CDR3 comprises 14 residues. CDR1 SGHTS and CDR2 YDEGEE come from the germline V gene. The CDR3 region has the DNA TGTGCCAGCAGCTTGGTGGCAGGGGGTCAGCCCCAGCATTTT. This encodes CASSLVAGGQPQHF.

The rearrangement uses TRBV27 and TRBJ2-2; 7 bases are a match to TRBD1. Germline V gives CDR1 MNHEY, CDR2 SMNVEV (reference sequence). The V gene end was trimmed by 2 bases and the J gene end by 6 bases; junction bases not matched to a gene: 6. This CDR3 comprises 15 residues. In DNA, the CDR3 is TGTGCCAGCAGTTTAAACTTACAGGGGCCCGGGGAGCTGTTTTTT. Translating gives CASSLNLQGPGELFF.

This clone is a singleton in its sample. CDR3 nucleotides: TGCGCCAGCAGCTTTCGGGGGGGAGGATACAATGAGCAGTTCTTC. Amino acids: CASSFRGGGYNEQFF. The rearrangement links TRBV5-1 to TRBJ2-1; 8 bases fit TRBD2. CDR3 size: 15 residues. V shed 2 bases, J shed 4 bases, and the junction held 5 bases outside the gene matches. The germline V gene has CDR1 SGHRS and CDR2 YFSETQ.

The chain has TRBV20-1 and TRBJ2-6; D unclear. CDR3 length equals 11 residues. From germline, CDR1 is DFQATT and CDR2 SNEGSKA (reference sequence). Between the trimmed V and J ends, which lost 1 base and 14 bases, there was a span of 9 bases. The CDR3 nucleotides are TGCAGTGCTAGAGGGCCGTCGATCCTGACTTTC. This sequence encodes CSARGPSILTF.

The chain combines TRBV7-9 with TRBJ2-4; no clear D gene. Trimming took off 3 bases at V and 9 bases at J, with 9 bases between the two ends. The CDR3 sequence is 12 residues long. Germline lookup yields CDR1 SEHNR and CDR2 FQNEAQ (reference sequence). The CDR3 DNA reads as TGTGCCAGCAGCTTTTCGGTGCGCATTCAGTACTTC. Protein sequence: CASSFSVRIQYF.

V and J are TRBV7-8 and TRBJ2-7; tentative D call: TRBD1 (5 bases). CDR1 and CDR2 from the germline V gene are SGHVS and FQNEAQ. The CDR3 is 14 amino acids. The V end lost 1 base, the J end lost 2 bases, and 9 bases lay between the germline ends. Here the CDR3 DNA reads TGTGCCAGCAGCTTAGTAGGGGCAACCTACGAGCAGTACTTC. Protein: CASSLVGATYEQYF.